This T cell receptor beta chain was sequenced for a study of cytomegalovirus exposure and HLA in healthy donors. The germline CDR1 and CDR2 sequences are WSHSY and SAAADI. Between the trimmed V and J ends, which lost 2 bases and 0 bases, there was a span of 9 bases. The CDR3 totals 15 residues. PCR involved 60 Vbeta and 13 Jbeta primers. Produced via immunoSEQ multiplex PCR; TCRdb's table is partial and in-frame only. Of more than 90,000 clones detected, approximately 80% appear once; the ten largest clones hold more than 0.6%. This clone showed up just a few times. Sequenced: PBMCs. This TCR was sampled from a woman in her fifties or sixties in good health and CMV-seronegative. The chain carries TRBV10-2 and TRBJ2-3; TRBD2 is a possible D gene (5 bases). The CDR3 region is CASSETWTSTDTQYF. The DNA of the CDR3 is TGCGCCAGCAGTGAGACCTGGACTAGCACAGATACGCAGTATTTT.